Below, 32 T cell receptor beta chains from the same sample are listed, as sequenced in a study of long-term antiretroviral therapy in people with HIV. The run of the v3.0 immunoSEQ assay was at survey level. Here immunoSEQ multiplex PCR was the method, and the copy in TCRdb shows in-frame clones only, minus some. The sample contains about 26,000 clones, about 80% of which appear only once. Sequences were derived from unsorted PBMCs, sampled 1.1 years before starting antiretroviral therapy. All receptors come from a woman under 40 with HIV.

The V gene is TRBV4-1, the J gene TRBJ2-1; 11 bases align to TRBD2. Germline V CDR1 and CDR2: MGHRA, YSYEKL. With V trimmed by 1 base and J by 9 bases, 5 bases remained unmatched. The CDR3 has 15 amino acids. CDR3 nucleotide sequence: TGCGCCAGCAGCCAAGTAGCGGGGGGGCCCGGTGAGCAGTTCTTC. It codes for CASSQVAGGPGEQFF.

This clone was observed a few times. The genes are TRBV9 and TRBJ1-5; D remains unclear. The CDR3 has 10 amino acids. The V end was cut by 7 bases, the J end by 5 bases, with 4 bases between. The germline CDR1 and CDR2 sequences are SGDLS and YYNGEE. The CDR3 loop reads CASGDQPQHF. CDR3 nucleotide sequence: TGTGCCAGCGGTGATCAGCCCCAGCATTTT.

The gene calls are TRBV6-1 and TRBJ2-7, with 8 bases fitting TRBD1. This CDR3 region has 12 residues. V shed 7 bases and J 2 bases; nucleotides not matched to a gene: 1. The germline gives CDR1 MNHNS, CDR2 SASEGT. The CDR3 region is CASTQGAYEQYV. For the CDR3, the DNA is TGTGCCAGCACACAGGGGGCCTACGAGCAGTACGTC.

The chain combines TRBV11-3 with TRBJ1-1; D is unclear. The germline CDR1 and CDR2 sequences are SGHNT and YENEEA. V was pared by 4 bases and J by 3 bases, with 9 bases between. This CDR3 is 13 amino acids long. CDR3 loop: CASSSDGDTEAFF. Here the CDR3 DNA reads TGTGCCAGCAGCTCGGACGGGGACACTGAAGCTTTCTTT.

This clone was picked up a small number of times. The chain joins TRBV7-2 to TRBJ2-2; D tentatively reads TRBD1 or TRBD2 (6 bases each). V was pared by 7 bases and J by 6 bases, with 18 bases between. The CDR3 has 15 amino acids. The germline CDR1 and CDR2 sequences are SGHTA and FQGNSA. The CDR3 region has the DNA TGTGCCAGCACCCCGGGGGCGGCGAAGGCCGGGGAGCTGTTTTTT. Its protein product is CASTPGAAKAGELFF.

The V and J genes are TRBV12-5 and TRBJ1-3; 9 nucleotides agree with TRBD1. The CDR3 runs 13 residues. Germline CDR1 and CDR2: LGHNT and FRNRAP. J lost 4 bases, V lost 9 bases, and 4 bases had no gene match. CDR3 in amino acids: CARGTGSGNTIYF. CDR3 in DNA: TGTGCTAGAGGGACAGGGTCAGGAAACACCATATATTTT. The full variable domain, its missing parts supplied by reference TRBV12-5 and TRBJ1-3, is DARVTQTPRHKVTEMGQEVTMRCQPILGHNTVFWYRQTMMQGLELLAYFRNRAPLDDSGMPKDRFSAEMPDATLATLKIQPSEPRDSAVYFCARGTGSGNTIYFGEGSWLTVV.

V usage is TRBV5-1 and J usage is TRBJ2-7; the D is unclear. The CDR3 is made up of 14 amino acids. V lost 4 bases and J lost 4, with 15 bases in between. Germline lookup yields CDR1 SGHRS and CDR2 YFSETQ. This chain's CDR3 is CASSPLGFSYEQYV. The CDR3 DNA sequence: TGCGCCAGCAGCCCCCTCGGCTTTTCTTACGAGCAGTACGTC.

The V and J genes are TRBV6-5 and TRBJ2-5; a weak D match, TRBD1 (7 bases). The CDR3 consists of 14 residues. The V end was cut by 6 bases, the J end by 2 bases, with 13 bases between. Germline CDR1 is MNHEY and CDR2 is SVGAGI. The CDR3 reads CASRESGGQETQYF. CDR3 DNA sequence: TGTGCCAGCAGAGAGTCAGGGGGGCAAGAGACCCAGTACTTC.

V usage is TRBV4-1 and J usage is TRBJ1-2, with 10 bases identical to TRBD1. Trimming cost V 1 base and J 7 bases; bases outside gene matches: 6. The CDR3 loop spans 15 amino acids. Germline V gene sequence: CDR1 MGHRA, CDR2 YSYEKL. CDR3 coding DNA: TGCGCCAGCAGCCAAGTCGGGACAGGGGCGCCTGGCTACACCTTC. It encodes CASSQVGTGAPGYTF.

The chain recombines TRBV7-6 with TRBJ1-2; tentatively, D is TRBD1 (6 bases). V shed 5 bases and J shed 4 bases, with 14 bases lying between them. This CDR3 is built from 14 residues. Per the germline V gene, CDR1 is SGHVS and CDR2 is FNYEAQ. The CDR3: CASSPGQTLYGYTF. CDR3 sequence (DNA): TGTGCCAGCAGCCCCGGACAGACTCTCTATGGCTACACCTTC.

The DNA of the CDR3 is TGTGCCAGCAGCGGGGAGCTCAGACAGGGCCCGTCGGGGGAGCAGTACTTC. Its protein is CASSGELRQGPSGEQYF. The rearrangement links TRBV9 to TRBJ2-7, with 7 bases that match TRBD1. Germline CDR1 and CDR2: SGDLS and YYNGEE. The CDR3 is 17 amino acids. Germline trimming cut 3 bases from V and 7 bases from J; bases unmatched to any gene: 19.

The chain links TRBV15 to TRBJ1-5, with D possibly TRBD1 on 5 matching bases. Looked up from germline, CDR1 is LNHNV and CDR2 is YYDKDF (reference sequence). CDR3 size: 15 residues. V shed 0 bases and J shed 3 bases, with 9 bases lying between them. The CDR3 loop reads CATSRDRGTNQPQHF. Written as DNA, the CDR3 is TGTGCCACCAGCAGAGATAGGGGTACCAATCAGCCCCAGCATTTT.

Remarks on this clone: A junction end diverges from the germline sequence, so it may reflect a read error. This chain uses TRBV9 with TRBJ1-2; D not certain. From germline, CDR1 is SGDLS and CDR2 YYNGEE. This CDR3 is 8 amino acids long. The CDR3 region has the DNA TGTGCCAGCAAGGACGGAGCCTTC. The encoded protein is CASKDGAF.

This chain joins TRBV10-2 and TRBJ2-1, with 8 positions matching TRBD1. The V gene's germline CDR1 is WSHSY and CDR2 SAAADI. Germline trimming cut 6 bases from V and 8 bases from J; bases unmatched to any gene: 9. This CDR3 is built from 14 residues. The CDR3 bases are TGCGCCAGCAGCTCGGGGCAGGGGGCGGATGAGCAGTTCTTC. Amino acids: CASSSGQGADEQFF.

This clone was seen more than once but under ten times. J is TRBJ1-5 and V is TRBV2; D unresolved. Trimming removed 3 bases from V and 0 bases from J, with 6 bases in between. Germline CDR1 and CDR2: SNHLY and FYNNEI. The CDR3 has 14 residues. In DNA, the CDR3 is TGTGCCAGCAGTGAGGAGGTTAGCAATCAGCCCCAGCATTTT. This gives the protein CASSEEVSNQPQHF.

Turning to this clone: Other DNA sequences in this specimen translate into the identical CDR3. The chain links TRBV2 to TRBJ1-1, with no clear D. With 2 bases removed from V and 1 base from J, the gap between germline ends came to 5 bases. The CDR3 contains 13 residues. From germline, CDR1 is SNHLY and CDR2 FYNNEI. This CDR3 is CASSELENTEAFF. CDR3 sequence (DNA): TGTGCCAGCAGTGAATTGGAGAACACTGAAGCTTTCTTT.

The chain has TRBV11-2 and TRBJ1-2, with D unresolved. The V gene's germline CDR1 is SGHAT and CDR2 FQNNGV. The CDR3 sequence is 15 residues long. Trimming took off 1 base at V and 4 bases at J, with 13 bases between the two ends. The DNA of the CDR3 is TGTGCCAGCAGCTTAGTAGGAGACGGTCTCTATGGCTACACCTTC. Translation gives CASSLVGDGLYGYTF.

The rearrangement uses TRBV6-4 and TRBJ2-6; D unresolved. The CDR3 loop spans 14 amino acids. Between the trimmed V and J ends, which lost 2 bases and 0 bases, there was a span of 2 bases. Germline V gives CDR1 MRHNA, CDR2 SNTAGT. This CDR3 is CASSDNSGANVLTF. The CDR3 nucleotides are TGTGCCAGCAGTGACAACTCTGGGGCCAACGTCCTGACTTTC.

This rearrangement joins TRBV29-1 to TRBJ2-1; D gene uncertain. V was shortened by 3 bases and J by 1 base, with 7 bases between the two germline ends. The CDR3 spans 13 residues. Germline V lookup: CDR1 SQVTM, CDR2 ANQGSEA. CDR3 region: CSVDGLSYNEQFF. CDR3 sequence (DNA): TGCAGCGTTGACGGGCTTTCCTACAATGAGCAGTTCTTC.

V is TRBV18 and J is TRBJ2-7, with TRBD1 matching over 12 bases. Looked up from germline, CDR1 is KGHSH and CDR2 is LQKENI. After removal of 0 bases from V and 5 bases from J, the junction contained 2 bases not matched to a gene. The CDR3 length is 15 residues. The chain's CDR3 is CASSPPGQGAHEQYV. The DNA of the CDR3 is TGTGCCAGCTCACCACCGGGACAGGGGGCGCACGAGCAGTACGTC.

This clone was observed a few times. The V and J genes are TRBV29-1 and TRBJ1-2; TRBD1 matches at 7 bases. The V gene's germline CDR1 is SQVTM and CDR2 ANQGSEA. The CDR3 is 14 residues long. The V and J ends lost 3 bases and 8 bases, in that order; junction bases with no gene match: 12. The CDR3 DNA is TGCAGCGTTGAGGAGGAGGGGGCGAAAGTCGGCTACACCTTC. This encodes CSVEEEGAKVGYTF. Variable domain in full (rest from reference TRBV29-1 and TRBJ1-2): SAVISQKPSRDICQRGTSLTIQCQVDSQVTMMFWYRQQPGQSLTLIATANQGSEATYESGFVIDKFPISRPNLTFSTLTVSNMSPEDSSIYLCSVEEEGAKVGYTFGSGTRLTVV.

The chain couples TRBV19 to TRBJ1-2; D is unresolved. This CDR3 is 13 amino acids long. V shed 3 bases and J shed 8 bases, with 13 bases lying between them. Per the germline V gene, CDR1 is LNHDA and CDR2 is SQIVND (reference sequence). CDR3 sequence (DNA): TGTGCCAGTAGTATTATCGGCCGCGGGGGCTACACCTTC. It codes for CASSIIGRGGYTF.

V is TRBV5-1 and J is TRBJ1-1; D ambiguous. Trimming took 0 bases from V and 0 from J, leaving 6 bases between them. The CDR3 covers 14 residues. CDR1 is SGHRS, CDR2 YFSETQ, per germline. In DNA form, the CDR3 reads TGCGCCAGCAGCTTGGATCCAGTGAACACTGAAGCTTTCTTT. It encodes CASSLDPVNTEAFF.

This clone was observed a single time. The chain's CDR3 is CASKPGQGAEVWTEAFF. For the CDR3, the DNA is TGCGCCAGCAAACCGGGACAGGGGGCTGAGGTGTGGACTGAAGCTTTCTTT. J is TRBJ1-1 and V is TRBV5-1; the match to TRBD1 covers 12 bases. The germline CDR1 and CDR2 sequences are SGHRS and YFSETQ. V dropped 6 bases and J dropped 5; count of bases not matched to a gene: 14. The CDR3 has 17 residues.

This sequence joins TRBV4-1 and TRBJ2-3; D perhaps matches TRBD1 (5 bases). Germline lookup yields CDR1 MGHRA and CDR2 YSYEKL. The V gene lost 5 bases and the J gene lost 4 bases, with 13 bases spanning the gap. The CDR3 totals 14 residues. In nucleotides, the CDR3 is TGCGCCAGCAGCGATCTGCAGGGCCCAGATACGCAGTATTTT. This gives the protein CASSDLQGPDTQYF.

The chain carries TRBV2 and TRBJ2-3; D is uncertain. Germline CDR1 SNHLY, CDR2 FYNNEI. The CDR3 consists of 11 residues. V lost 3 bases and J 12 bases, leaving 10 bases between the germline ends. Here the CDR3 reads CASSDEFQQYF. In DNA, the CDR3 is TGTGCCAGCAGTGACGAATTCCAACAGTATTTT.

V gene TRBV28 combines with J gene TRBJ1-2; D remains unclear. CDR3 length equals 13 residues. Germline V gene data show CDR1 as MDHEN and CDR2 as SYDVKM. V lost 7 bases and J lost 5, with 14 bases in between. The CDR3: CASTLRSEYGYTF. The CDR3 DNA reads TGTGCCAGCACCCTAAGATCGGAGTATGGCTACACCTTC.

The chain recombines TRBV29-1 with TRBJ1-3; 7 bases agree with TRBD1. The germline V gene encodes CDR1 SQVTM and CDR2 ANQGSEA. The CDR3 has 13 amino acids. The CDR3 bases are TGCGGTGTCAGGGGGGCATCTGGAAACACCATATATTTT. This translates into CGVRGASGNTIYF.

This rearrangement joins TRBV5-1 to TRBJ2-2; 11 positions match TRBD1. After removal of 3 bases from V and 4 bases from J, the junction contained 2 bases not matched to a gene. Germline V CDR1 and CDR2: SGHRS, YFSETQ. The CDR3 contains 15 residues. The CDR3 coding sequence is TGCGCCAGCAGCTCGGGGACAGGGGGCACCGGGGAGCTGTTTTTT. Amino acids: CASSSGTGGTGELFF.

The chain employs TRBV9 and TRBJ2-3; 10 nucleotides agree with TRBD1. The CDR3 sequence is 17 residues long. Trimming removed 4 bases from V and 3 bases from J; junction bases left unmatched: 11. Per the germline V gene, CDR1 is SGDLS and CDR2 is YYNGEE. The CDR3 here is CASSLRTGGIMTDTQYF. DNA for the CDR3: TGTGCCAGCAGCTTAAGGACAGGGGGGATTATGACAGATACGCAGTATTTT.

In DNA form, the CDR3 reads TGTGCCAGCAGCAATCCCACAGGTAATGAGCAGTTCTTC. Amino acid sequence: CASSNPTGNEQFF. The chain combines TRBV6-5 with TRBJ2-1; D might be TRBD1 (5 bases). This CDR3 is 13 amino acids long. CDR1 and CDR2 from the germline V gene are MNHEY and SVGAGI. V dropped 6 bases and J dropped 7 bases, with 13 bases sitting between them.

The chain carries TRBV5-6 and TRBJ2-2, with TRBD1 matching over 8 bases. Germline CDR1 and CDR2: SGHDT and YYEEEE. The ends lost 4 bases at V and 0 bases at J; junction bases unmatched: 5. This CDR3 is built from 16 residues. The CDR3 spells CASSPPQGANTGELFF. As DNA, the CDR3 is TGTGCCAGCAGCCCCCCACAGGGGGCGAACACCGGGGAGCTGTTTTTT.